The following is a T cell receptor (delta chain) sequence with its context. Since a much larger clone is just one base distant, this may be a read error. This sample includes further DNA sequences coding for the same CDR3. TCRdb ran CATT on the RT-PCR reads. The sample records 2,100 or so delta-chain clones, approximately 3.1% being singletons. The data belong to a study of gamma-delta T cells after stem cell transplantation. This CDR3 has 15 amino acids. The germline CDR1 and CDR2 sequences are GEAIGNYY and EKD. This chain connects TRDV2 to TRDJ1; 10 positions agree with TRDD3. Sequenced material: gamma-delta T cells. The receptor comes from a human donor. It is not recorded whose cells these are; they may come from a transplant donor. CDR3 sequence (DNA): TGTGCCTGTGACACCCTGGGGGATAACACCGATAAACTCATTTTT. Protein product: CACDTLGDNTDKLIF.